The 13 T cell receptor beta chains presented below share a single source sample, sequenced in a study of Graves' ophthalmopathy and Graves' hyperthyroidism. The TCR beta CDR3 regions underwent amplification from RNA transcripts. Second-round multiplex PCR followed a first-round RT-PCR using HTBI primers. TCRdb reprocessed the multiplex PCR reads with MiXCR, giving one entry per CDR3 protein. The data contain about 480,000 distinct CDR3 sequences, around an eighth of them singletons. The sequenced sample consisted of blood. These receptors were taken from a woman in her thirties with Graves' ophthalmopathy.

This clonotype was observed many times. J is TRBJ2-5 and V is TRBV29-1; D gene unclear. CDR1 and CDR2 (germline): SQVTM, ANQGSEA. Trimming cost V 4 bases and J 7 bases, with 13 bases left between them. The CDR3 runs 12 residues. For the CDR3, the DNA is TGCAGCGTTGGTTCGGCGTTAGGGACCCAGTACTTC. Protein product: CSVGSALGTQYF.

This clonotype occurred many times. CDR3 sequence reads: CASSLHGGNTEAFF. The CDR3 DNA reads as TGTGCCAGCAGTTTGCACGGGGGGAACACTGAAGCTTTCTTT. The J gene is TRBJ1-1, the V gene TRBV6-5; tentative D call: TRBD1 (5 bases). CDR1 is MNHEY and CDR2 is SVGAGI in the germline V gene. The V gene lost 4 bases and the J gene lost 1 base, with 10 bases spanning the gap. The CDR3 has 14 amino acids.

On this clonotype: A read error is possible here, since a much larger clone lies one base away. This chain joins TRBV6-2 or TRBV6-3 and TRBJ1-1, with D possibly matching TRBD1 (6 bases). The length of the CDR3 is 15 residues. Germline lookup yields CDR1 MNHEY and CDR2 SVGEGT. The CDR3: CASSYSRPGDTEACF. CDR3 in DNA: TGTGCCAGCAGTTACTCCCGCCCCGGGGACACTGAAGCTTGCTTT.

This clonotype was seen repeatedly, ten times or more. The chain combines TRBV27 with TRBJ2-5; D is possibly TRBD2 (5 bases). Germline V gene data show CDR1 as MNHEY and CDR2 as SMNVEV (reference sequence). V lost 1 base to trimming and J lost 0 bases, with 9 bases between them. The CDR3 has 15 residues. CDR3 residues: CASSLFAGDQETQYF. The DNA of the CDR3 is TGTGCCAGCAGTTTATTCGCGGGCGACCAAGAGACCCAGTACTTC.

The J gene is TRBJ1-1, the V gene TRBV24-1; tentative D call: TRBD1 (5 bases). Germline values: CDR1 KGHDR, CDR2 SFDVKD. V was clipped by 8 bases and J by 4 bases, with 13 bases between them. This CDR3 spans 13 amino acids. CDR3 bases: TGTGCCACCAAGCAGGACCAGGGCACTGAAGCTTTCTTT. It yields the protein CATKQDQGTEAFF.

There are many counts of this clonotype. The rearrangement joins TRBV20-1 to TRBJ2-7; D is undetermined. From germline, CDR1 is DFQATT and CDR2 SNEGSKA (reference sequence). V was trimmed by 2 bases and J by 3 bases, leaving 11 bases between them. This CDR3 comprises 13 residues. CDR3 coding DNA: TGCAGTGCTAGACAGCTCGGTGGCTACGAGCAGTACTTC. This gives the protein CSARQLGGYEQYF.

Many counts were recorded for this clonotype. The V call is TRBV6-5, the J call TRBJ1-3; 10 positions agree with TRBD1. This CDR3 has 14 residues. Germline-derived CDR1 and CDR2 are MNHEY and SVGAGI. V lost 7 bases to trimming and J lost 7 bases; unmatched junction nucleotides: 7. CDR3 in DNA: TGTGCCAGCAACGGACAGGGGGAAGCCAACACCATATATTTT. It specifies CASNGQGEANTIYF.

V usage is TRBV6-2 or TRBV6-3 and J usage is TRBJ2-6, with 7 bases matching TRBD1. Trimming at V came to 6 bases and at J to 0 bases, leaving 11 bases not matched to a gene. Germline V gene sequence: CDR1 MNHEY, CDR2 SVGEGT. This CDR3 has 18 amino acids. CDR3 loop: CASRHPGTVVSGANVLTF. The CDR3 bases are TGTGCCAGCAGACACCCCGGGACAGTAGTCTCTGGGGCCAACGTCCTGACTTTC.

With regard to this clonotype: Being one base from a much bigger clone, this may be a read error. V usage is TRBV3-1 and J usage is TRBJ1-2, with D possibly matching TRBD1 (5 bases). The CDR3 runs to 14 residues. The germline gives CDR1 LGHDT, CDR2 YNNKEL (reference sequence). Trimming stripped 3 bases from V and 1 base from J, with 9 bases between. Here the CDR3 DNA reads TGTGCCAGCAGCCAGCGGGGGGGTAACTATGGCTACACCTTC. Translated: CASSQRGGNYGYTF.

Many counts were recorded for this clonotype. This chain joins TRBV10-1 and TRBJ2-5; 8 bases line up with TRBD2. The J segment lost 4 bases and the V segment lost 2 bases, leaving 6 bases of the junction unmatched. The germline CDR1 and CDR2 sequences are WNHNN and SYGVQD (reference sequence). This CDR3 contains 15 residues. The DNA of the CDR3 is TGCGCCAGCAGTGAGAATAGCGGGATGGCAGAGACCCAGTACTTC. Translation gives CASSENSGMAETQYF.

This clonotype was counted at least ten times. In DNA, the CDR3 is TGTGCCAGCAGTTTATCTGGGGATACCTACGAGCAGTACTTC. Protein: CASSLSGDTYEQYF. This rearrangement joins TRBV27 to TRBJ2-7; D not certain. The CDR3 extends over 14 amino acids. Germline V gives CDR1 MNHEY, CDR2 SMNVEV (reference sequence). Trimming took 0 bases from V and 2 from J, leaving 8 bases between them.

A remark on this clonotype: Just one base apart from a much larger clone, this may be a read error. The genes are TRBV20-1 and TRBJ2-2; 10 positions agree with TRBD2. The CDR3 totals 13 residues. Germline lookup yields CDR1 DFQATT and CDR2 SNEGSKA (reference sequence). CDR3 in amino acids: CSVSGRANGELCF. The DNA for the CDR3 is TGCAGTGTAAGCGGGAGGGCCAACGGGGAGCTGTGTTTT.

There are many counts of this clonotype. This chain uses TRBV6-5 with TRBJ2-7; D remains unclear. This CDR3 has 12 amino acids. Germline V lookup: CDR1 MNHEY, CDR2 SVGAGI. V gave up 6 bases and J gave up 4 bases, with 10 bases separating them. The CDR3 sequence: CASSSDGYEQYF. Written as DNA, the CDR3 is TGTGCCAGCAGCTCGGACGGATACGAGCAGTACTTC.